Listed here are 21 T cell receptor beta chains from one sample, sequenced in a study of shared T cell receptors in the human thymus. Clones were sequenced by immunoSEQ multiplex PCR, and TCRdb holds only the in-frame ones, with some missing. Among approximately 730,000 clones listed, approximately 83% were seen once. The same sample was also used in a study of human thymus T cells.

The sequenced material came from thymocytes. The receptors here all came from a girl in the first two years of life with a congenital heart defect.

The chain has TRBV25-1 and TRBJ1-3, with D perhaps matching TRBD1 (6 bases). CDR3 length equals 16 residues. V lost 4 bases, J lost 4 bases, and 17 bases lay in between. CDR1 MGHDK and CDR2 SYGVNS come from the germline V gene. The CDR3 DNA is TGTGCCAGCAGTGCAAGAACAGGGAATTTCGGAAACACCATATATTTT. It specifies CASSARTGNFGNTIYF. Complete variable domain (other parts from reference TRBV25-1 and TRBJ1-3): EADIYQTPRYLVIGTGKKITLECSQTMGHDKMYWYQQDPGMELHLIHYSYGVNSTEKGDLSSESTVSRIRTEHFPLTLESARPSHTSQYLCASSARTGNFGNTIYFGEGSWLTVV.

The chain links TRBV27 to TRBJ2-6, with 9 bases lining up with TRBD1. CDR3 length: 20 amino acids. Trimming at V came to 2 bases and at J to 2 bases, leaving 13 bases not matched to a gene. Germline CDR1 MNHEY, CDR2 SMNVEV (reference sequence). The CDR3 DNA follows: TGTGCCAGCAGTTTAGGCAGGTGGGGGACAGGGTTCGCTGGGGCCAACGTCCTGACTTTC. Its protein is CASSLGRWGTGFAGANVLTF.

The chain combines TRBV19 with TRBJ1-2, with D possibly TRBD1 on 5 matching bases. The CDR3 is 15 residues long. Deletions cut 3 bases from V and 4 bases from J, with 15 bases between. In germline, CDR1 is LNHDA, CDR2 SQIVND (reference sequence). The CDR3 region has the DNA TGTGCCAGTAGTATCGACCCCCGGGACTCCTATGGCTACACCTTC. This codes for CASSIDPRDSYGYTF.

The CDR3 DNA reads as TGTGCCAGCAGCCTAAACCAACAAAGGCGTCAGGGAAATTCACCCCTCCACTTT. It yields the protein CASSLNQQRRQGNSPLHF. J is TRBJ1-6 and V is TRBV5-6, with a weak D call TRBD1 (5 bases). The CDR3 sequence is 18 residues long. CDR1 is SGHDT, CDR2 YYEEEE, per germline. The V and J ends lost 4 bases and 7 bases respectively, with 24 bases between them.

The CDR3 region is CASSGKAWGWGNQPQHF. CDR3 nucleotides: TGTGCCAGCAGTGGCAAGGCTTGGGGCTGGGGCAATCAGCCCCAGCATTTT. The rearrangement joins TRBV6-1 to TRBJ1-5; D may be TRBD1 (5 bases). This CDR3 region has 17 residues. V was pared by 4 bases and J by 2 bases, with 18 bases between. Germline CDR1 reads MNHNS; CDR2 reads SASEGT.

The chain is built from TRBV2 and TRBJ2-1; 10 nucleotides agree with TRBD2. This CDR3 comprises 21 residues. V dropped 6 bases and J dropped 4; count of bases not matched to a gene: 24. Germline V CDR1 and CDR2: SNHLY, FYNNEI. CDR3 DNA: TGTGCCAGCAGGACCCCCTTTCGGGTAGCGGGGGGCCCGAAGGTTTACAATGAGCAGTTCTTC. It is translated as CASRTPFRVAGGPKVYNEQFF. Drawing the rest from reference TRBV2 and TRBJ2-1, the complete variable domain is EPEVTQTPSHQVTQMGQEVILRCVPISNHLYFYWYRQILGQKVEFLVSFYNNEISEKSEIFDDQFSVERPDGSNFTLKIRSTKLEDSAMYFCASRTPFRVAGGPKVYNEQFFGPGTRLTVL.

The V gene is TRBV29-1, the J gene TRBJ1-2; D might be TRBD1 (5 bases). This CDR3 has 15 residues. Trimming removed 7 bases at V and 3 bases at J, with 21 bases between. Per germline, CDR1 SQVTM and CDR2 ANQGSEA. In DNA form, the CDR3 reads TGCAGCGGTGGGGGGTTATCCCCTCCTGACTATGGCTACACCTTC. It codes for CSGGGLSPPDYGYTF.

The rearrangement joins TRBV30 to TRBJ2-3; 10 nucleotides agree with TRBD2. The germline V gene encodes CDR1 GTSNPN and CDR2 SVGIG (reference sequence). Trimming at V came to 3 bases and at J to 2 bases, leaving 8 bases not matched to a gene. The CDR3 loop spans 16 amino acids. In nucleotides, the CDR3 is TGTGCCTGGAGCCTAAGCGGGGGGGCCGTCACAGATACGCAGTATTTT. Protein: CAWSLSGGAVTDTQYF.

The chain combines TRBV6-1 with TRBJ1-2; TRBD1 matches 8 bases. Germline CDR1 MNHNS, CDR2 SASEGT. The CDR3 covers 15 residues. The V and J ends lost 7 bases and 2 bases, in that order; junction bases with no gene match: 9. CDR3 DNA: TGTGCCAGCAATTATTCTAGGACAGGGAACTATGGCTACACCTTC. Translation gives CASNYSRTGNYGYTF.

The V call is TRBV19, the J call TRBJ1-6; TRBD1 matches at 8 bases. Germline V gene lookup returns CDR1 LNHDA and CDR2 SQIVND (reference sequence). The length of the CDR3 is 17 residues. In DNA, the CDR3 is TGTGCACCGACAGGACAGGGTGTAAGCTCCTATAATTCACCCCTCCACTTT. Protein: CAPTGQGVSSYNSPLHF.

The chain joins TRBV28 to TRBJ1-1; possible D gene TRBD1, 6 bases. Deletions cut 7 bases from V and 2 bases from J, with 23 bases between. The CDR3 extends over 17 amino acids. Germline V gene data show CDR1 as MDHEN and CDR2 as SYDVKM. The DNA of the CDR3 is TGTGCCAGCAAATCTCCAAGGACAGCTCCTTTTAACACTGAAGCTTTCTTT. This sequence encodes CASKSPRTAPFNTEAFF.

The rearrangement joins TRBV10-3 to TRBJ1-3; D is ambiguous. From germline, CDR1 is ENHRY and CDR2 SYGVKD. The CDR3 totals 13 residues. V was trimmed by 11 bases and J by 0 bases, leaving 11 bases between them. CDR3 amino acids: CASTADSGNTIYF. The CDR3 bases are TGTGCCTCAACGGCGGACTCTGGAAACACCATATATTTT.

The rearrangement links TRBV18 to TRBJ1-2; maybe TRBD1 (5 bases). The germline V gene encodes CDR1 KGHSH and CDR2 LQKENI. The CDR3 is 17 amino acids. V was trimmed by 2 bases and J by 5 bases, leaving 21 bases between them. In DNA, the CDR3 is TGTGCCAGCTCACCAATAGATGGGCAGGGCCTCAATTATGGCTACACCTTC. Translated, it gives CASSPIDGQGLNYGYTF.

This sequence joins TRBV14 and TRBJ2-2; 7 bases fit TRBD1. Germline V gives CDR1 SGHDN, CDR2 FVKESK. This CDR3 contains 19 residues. Trimming took 1 base from V and 5 from J; bases not matched to a gene: 16. CDR3 DNA: TGTGCCAGCAGCCAAGTCCTAAACTCTAGGCAGGGGGAGACCGGGGAGCTGTTTTTT. Translating gives CASSQVLNSRQGETGELFF.

V and J are TRBV11-2 and TRBJ2-7, with D possibly matching TRBD1 (6 bases). Trimming took 4 bases from V and 4 from J, leaving 14 bases between them. CDR1 is SGHAT, CDR2 FQNNGV, per germline. This CDR3 has 14 amino acids. CDR3 nucleotide sequence: TGTGCCAGCAGCTGGGGGACAAGTACTTACGAGCAGTACTTC. Protein sequence: CASSWGTSTYEQYF.

The CDR3 coding sequence is TGCGCCAGCACCCCGGGGGGCACAGATACGCAGTATTTT. Translating gives CASTPGGTDTQYF. The chain is built from TRBV5-1 and TRBJ2-3; the D gene is possibly TRBD2 (6 bases). CDR1 SGHRS and CDR2 YFSETQ come from the germline V gene. The ends were cut back, 6 bases at V and 1 base at J, with 9 bases in the middle. This CDR3 contains 13 residues.

The chain couples TRBV19 to TRBJ1-2; D possibly corresponds to TRBD1 (6 bases). Germline V gene data show CDR1 as LNHDA and CDR2 as SQIVND (reference sequence). The length of the CDR3 is 12 residues. V shed 7 bases and J shed 7 bases, with 13 bases lying between them. The CDR3 loop reads CASTRQDAGYTF. The CDR3 nucleotides read TGTGCCAGTACACGACAGGATGCTGGCTACACCTTC.

This clone has a single count. The chain uses TRBV18 and TRBJ1-2; weak D call: TRBD1 (6 bases). The V and J ends lost 3 bases and 7 bases respectively, with 12 bases between them. The CDR3 contains 13 residues. Germline CDR1 KGHSH, CDR2 LQKENI. CDR3 bases: TGTGCCAGCTCACCCGGGACAATCTCTGGCTACACCTTC. Translated: CASSPGTISGYTF.

The chain uses TRBV4-2 and TRBJ1-3, with TRBD1 as a possible D gene (6 bases). With 2 bases removed from V and 0 bases from J, the gap between germline ends came to 11 bases. This CDR3 region has 16 residues. Germline V gene sequence: CDR1 LGHNA, CDR2 YNFKEQ. The CDR3 protein is CASSQYRVPSGNTIYF. The CDR3 nucleotides read TGTGCCAGCAGCCAATACAGGGTCCCCTCTGGAAACACCATATATTTT.

The chain combines TRBV15 with TRBJ1-3; D unclear. Trimming shortened V by 2 bases and J by 3 bases, and 14 bases separated the two germline ends. The CDR3 is made up of 16 amino acids. CDR1 LNHNV and CDR2 YYDKDF come from the germline V gene (reference sequence). The CDR3 bases are TGTGCCACCAGCAGATCGCGTCGGGGAGGTGGAAACACCATATATTTT. As protein: CATSRSRRGGGNTIYF.

V is TRBV5-8 and J is TRBJ1-1; 9 bases align to TRBD1. CDR3 length equals 17 residues. Germline loops: CDR1 SGHTS, CDR2 YDEGEE. The V gene end was trimmed by 9 bases and the J gene end by 4 bases; junction bases not matched to a gene: 19. CDR3 in DNA: TGTGCCACTAGTCTGGGACAGGGATTAGGTGATAGCACTGAAGCTTTCTTT. Amino acid sequence: CATSLGQGLGDSTEAFF.